These T cell receptor beta chains were read from a single sample in a study of blood T cell repertoires in COVID-19. Profiling relied on immunoSEQ multiplex PCR, and the TCRdb table lists in-frame clones only, not all of them. The sample lists 130,000 to 150,000 clones, about 86% occurring once. Sequencing was carried out using peripheral blood. The receptors originated from a woman between 50 and 59 years old with active or convalescent COVID-19. Each CDR3 is given with its conserved first and last residue. The D gene is left open where the match is weak. Clone size, where shown, is once, few, many, or a class for clones that have expanded.

V,size,J,D,DNA,CDR3
TRBV12-3/TRBV12-4,.,TRBJ2-3,.,TGTGCCAGCCTGGGAGTCCTAGGGGATACGCAGTATTTT,CASLGVLGDTQYF
TRBV11-1,once,TRBJ2-3,TRBD2,TGTGCCAGCAGCCTAGTCGGGGGGACTGGCACAGATACGCAGTATTTT,CASSLVGGTGTDTQYF
TRBV2,.,TRBJ1-6,.,TGTGCCAGCAGTGAATTTCTCGACAATAATTCACCCCTCCACTTT,CASSEFLDNNSPLHF
TRBV5-1,once,TRBJ2-7,.,TGCGCCAGCAGCGCCCCCGCGGCGACCTACGAGCAGTACTTC,CASSAPAATYEQYF
TRBV19,.,TRBJ2-7,.,TGTGCCAGTAGTATAGCCCCGGTCTACGAGCAGTACTTC,CASSIAPVYEQYF
TRBV19,once,TRBJ1-5,.,TGTGCCAGTGCCCCTGGAGGGGTAAGCAATCAGCCCCAGCATTTT,CASAPGGVSNQPQHF
TRBV27,.,TRBJ2-1,TRBD1,TGTGCCAGCAGTGATGACAGGGGACAATACAATGAGCAGTTCTTC,CASSDDRGQYNEQFF
TRBV4-3,.,TRBJ2-2,TRBD1,TGCGCCAGCAGCCCGGACAGGGGAGATACCGGGGAGCTGTTTTTT,CASSPDRGDTGELFF
TRBV27,.,TRBJ2-3,TRBD2,TGTGCCAGCAGTTTAGGCGGGGGTTACACAGATACGCAGTATTTT,CASSLGGGYTDTQYF
TRBV28,.,TRBJ1-4,TRBD1,TGTGCCAGCAGTTTAGTATCCCAGGGGGCAACTAATGAAAAACTGTTTTTT,CASSLVSQGATNEKLFF
TRBV5-1,.,TRBJ1-1,.,TGCGCCAGCAGCTCTTCAGGGATCCTGAACACTGAAGCTTTCTTT,CASSSSGILNTEAFF
TRBV7-9,.,TRBJ1-1,.,TGTGCCAGCAGCTTAATCGGCACTGAAGCTTTCTTT,CASSLIGTEAFF
TRBV4-3,.,TRBJ2-3,TRBD1,TGCGCCAGCAGCCAAGAAATCCAGGGGGCGGCCAAAGATACGCAGTATTTT,CASSQEIQGAAKDTQYF
TRBV5-5,.,TRBJ1-3,.,TGTGCCAGCAGCTTACAGGTCTTGAGCTCTGGAAACACCATATATTTT,CASSLQVLSSGNTIYF
TRBV19,.,TRBJ1-2,.,TGTGCCAGTAGTATAGGGGGCAGCGACAGTGCCTATGGCTACACCTTC,CASSIGGSDSAYGYTF
TRBV19,.,TRBJ1-1,.,TGTGCCAGTAGCCCGTTGGATCGGGGGGCTGAGGACACTGAAGCTTTCTTT,CASSPLDRGAEDTEAFF
TRBV15,.,TRBJ1-5,.,TGTGCCACCAGTACTCGGTCGAATCAGCCCCAGCATTTT,CATSTRSNQPQHF
TRBV29-1,.,TRBJ2-3,.,TGCAGCGCCGTATCTACTAGCACAGATACGCAGTATTTT,CSAVSTSTDTQYF
TRBV5-4,.,TRBJ2-1,.,TGTGCCAGCAGTAACCCACTAGTCTCTGCCTACAATGAGCAGTTCTTC,CASSNPLVSAYNEQFF
TRBV2,.,TRBJ2-6,.,TGTGCCAGCAGTGCGATCGAGCTCATAAGCTCTGGGGCCAACGTCCTGACTTTC,CASSAIELISSGANVLTF
TRBV19,.,TRBJ1-4,TRBD1,TGTGCCAGTAGTGGGACAGGGCACGGTGAAAAACTGTTTTTT,CASSGTGHGEKLFF
TRBV7-9,.,TRBJ1-1,.,TGTGCCAGCAGCTCGGAGAACCTGAACACTGAAGCTTTCTTT,CASSSENLNTEAFF
TRBV2,.,TRBJ1-6,.,TGTGCCAGCAGTGATAGGACACTTTCTAATTCACCCCTCCACTTT,CASSDRTLSNSPLHF
TRBV28,.,TRBJ1-2,.,TGTGCCAGCAGTTCCCCGGGGAGGCGGGGGTATGGCTACACCTTC,CASSSPGRRGYGYTF
TRBV19,.,TRBJ2-1,TRBD1,TGTGCCAGTAGCAGAGGCAACAGTCAGGGGGATGAGCAGTTCTTC,CASSRGNSQGDEQFF
TRBV30,.,TRBJ1-2,TRBD1,TGTGCCTGGTCCCCAGGGGGCTATGGCTACACCTTC,CAWSPGGYGYTF
TRBV7-9,.,TRBJ1-2,TRBD1,TGTGCCAGCAGCTTAATTGGATCGGGGAAAGGGACAGATGGCTACACCTTC,CASSLIGSGKGTDGYTF
TRBV7-8,.,TRBJ1-1,TRBD1,TGTGCCAGCAGCTTAGTAGGGGGCAGAACTGAAGCTTTCTTT,CASSLVGGRTEAFF
TRBV25-1,few,TRBJ1-6,.,TGTGCCAGCTGGGCTGGGGCCTTCAATTCACCCCTCCACTTT,CASWAGAFNSPLHF